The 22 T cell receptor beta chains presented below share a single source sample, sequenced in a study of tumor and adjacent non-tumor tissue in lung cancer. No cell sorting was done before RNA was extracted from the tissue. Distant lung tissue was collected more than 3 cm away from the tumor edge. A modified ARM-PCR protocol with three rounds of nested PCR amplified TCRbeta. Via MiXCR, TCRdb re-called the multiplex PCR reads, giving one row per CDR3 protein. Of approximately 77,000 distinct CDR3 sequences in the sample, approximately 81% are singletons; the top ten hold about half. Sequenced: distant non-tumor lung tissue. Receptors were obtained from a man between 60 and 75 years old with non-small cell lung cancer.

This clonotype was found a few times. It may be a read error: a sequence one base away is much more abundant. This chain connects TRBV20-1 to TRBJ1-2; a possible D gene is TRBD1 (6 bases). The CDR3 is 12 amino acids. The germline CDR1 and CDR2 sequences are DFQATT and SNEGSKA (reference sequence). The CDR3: CGASRGSYGYTF. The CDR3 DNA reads TGCGGTGCTAGCAGGGGTTCCTATGGCTACACCTTC.

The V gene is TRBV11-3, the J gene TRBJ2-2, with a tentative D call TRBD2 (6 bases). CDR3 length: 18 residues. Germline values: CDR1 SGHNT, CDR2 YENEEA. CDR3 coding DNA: TGTATCAGCAGCCAAGCGGGTTTCCGACTCCGAGGGACCGGGGAGCTGTTTTTT. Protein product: CISSQAGFRLRGTGELFF.

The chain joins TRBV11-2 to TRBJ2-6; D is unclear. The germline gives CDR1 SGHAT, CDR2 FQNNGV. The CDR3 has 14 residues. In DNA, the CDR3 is TGTACCACCAATCCTATCTTTGGGGCCAACGTCCTGACTTTC. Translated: CTTNPIFGANVLTF.

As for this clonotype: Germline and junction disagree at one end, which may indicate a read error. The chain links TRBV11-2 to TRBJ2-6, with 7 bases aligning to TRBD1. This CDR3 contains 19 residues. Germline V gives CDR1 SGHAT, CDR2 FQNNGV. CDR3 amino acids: CASSLVPKDRPSGTNVLSF. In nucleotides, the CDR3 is TGTGCCAGCAGCTTAGTTCCAAAGGACAGGCCCTCTGGGACCAATGTCCTGAGTTTC.

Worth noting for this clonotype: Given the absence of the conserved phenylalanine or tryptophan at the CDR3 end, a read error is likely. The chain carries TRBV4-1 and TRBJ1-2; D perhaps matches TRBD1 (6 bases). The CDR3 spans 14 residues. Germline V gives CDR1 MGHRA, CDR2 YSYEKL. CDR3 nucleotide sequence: TGTGCCAGCAGCCAAGATGCGGGACACCGTGGCTACACCTAC. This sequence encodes CASSQDAGHRGYTY.

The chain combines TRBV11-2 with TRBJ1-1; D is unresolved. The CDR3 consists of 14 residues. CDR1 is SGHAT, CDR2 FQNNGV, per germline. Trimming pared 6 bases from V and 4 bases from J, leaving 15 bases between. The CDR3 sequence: CASRLLGRSTEAFF. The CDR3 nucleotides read TGTGCCAGCAGGTTACTTGGGAGGAGCACTGAAGCTTTCTTT.

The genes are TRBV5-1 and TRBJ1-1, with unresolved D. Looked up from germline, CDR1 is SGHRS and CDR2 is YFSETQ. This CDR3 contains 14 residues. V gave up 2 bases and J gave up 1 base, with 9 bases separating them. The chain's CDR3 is CASSFDGGNTEAFF. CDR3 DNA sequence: TGCGCCAGCAGCTTCGACGGTGGGAACACTGAAGCTTTCTTT.

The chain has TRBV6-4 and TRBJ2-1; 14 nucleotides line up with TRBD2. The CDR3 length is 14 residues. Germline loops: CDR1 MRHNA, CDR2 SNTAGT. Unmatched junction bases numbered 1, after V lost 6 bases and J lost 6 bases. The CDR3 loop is CASSGTSGSNEQFF. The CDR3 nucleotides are TGTGCCAGCAGCGGGACTAGCGGGAGCAATGAGCAGTTCTTC.

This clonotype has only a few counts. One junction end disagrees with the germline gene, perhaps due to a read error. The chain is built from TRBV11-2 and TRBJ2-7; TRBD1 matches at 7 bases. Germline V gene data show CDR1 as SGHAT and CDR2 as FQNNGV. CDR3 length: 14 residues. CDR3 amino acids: CASSFGTEPYEQYF. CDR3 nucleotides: TGTGCCAGTAGCTTCGGGACAGAGCCCTACGAGCAGTACTTC.

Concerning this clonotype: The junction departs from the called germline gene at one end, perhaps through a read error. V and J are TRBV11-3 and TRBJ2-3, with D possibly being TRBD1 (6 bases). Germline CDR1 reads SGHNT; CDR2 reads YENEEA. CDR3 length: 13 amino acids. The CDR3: CARSFLGAHTQYF. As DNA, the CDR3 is TGTGCCAGGAGCTTTCTGGGGGCACATACGCAGTATTTT.

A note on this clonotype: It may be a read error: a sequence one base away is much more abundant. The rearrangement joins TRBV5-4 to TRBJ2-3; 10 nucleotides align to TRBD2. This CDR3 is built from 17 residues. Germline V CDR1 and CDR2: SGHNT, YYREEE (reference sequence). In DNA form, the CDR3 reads TGTGCCAGCAGCGTGGGGATAGCGGGGGGCAGGAAAGATATGCAGTATTTT. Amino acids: CASSVGIAGGRKDMQYF.

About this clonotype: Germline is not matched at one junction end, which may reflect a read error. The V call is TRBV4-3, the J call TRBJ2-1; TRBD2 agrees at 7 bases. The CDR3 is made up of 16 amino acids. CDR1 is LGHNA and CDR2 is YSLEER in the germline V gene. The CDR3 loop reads CTSSQNRDYQNNEQSF. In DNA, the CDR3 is TGCACCAGCAGCCAAAATCGGGACTACCAAAACAATGAGCAGTCCTTC.

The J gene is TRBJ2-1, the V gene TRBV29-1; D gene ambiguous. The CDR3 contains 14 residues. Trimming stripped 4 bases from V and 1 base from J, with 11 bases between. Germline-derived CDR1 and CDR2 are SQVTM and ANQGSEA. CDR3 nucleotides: TGCAGCGTTGCGGGTCACCAATCCTACAATGAGCAGTTCTTC. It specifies CSVAGHQSYNEQFF.

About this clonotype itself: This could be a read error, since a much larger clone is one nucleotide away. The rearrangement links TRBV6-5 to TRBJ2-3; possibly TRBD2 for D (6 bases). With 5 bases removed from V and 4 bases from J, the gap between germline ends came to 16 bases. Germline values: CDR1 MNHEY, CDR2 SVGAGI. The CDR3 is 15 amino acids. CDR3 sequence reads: CASSPGLSGSDTQYF. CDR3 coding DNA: TGTGCCAGCAGTCCAGGACTATCGGGATCAGATACGCAGTATTTT.

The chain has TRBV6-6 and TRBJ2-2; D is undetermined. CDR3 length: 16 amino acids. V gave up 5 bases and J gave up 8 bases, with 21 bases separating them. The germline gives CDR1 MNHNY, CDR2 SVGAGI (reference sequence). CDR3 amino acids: CASSEIGELETGELFF. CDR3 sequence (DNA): TGTGCCAGCAGTGAAATTGGGGAATTGGAGACAGGGGAGCTGTTTTTT.

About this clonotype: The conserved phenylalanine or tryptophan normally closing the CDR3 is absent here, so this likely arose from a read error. The CDR3 loop is CSASRTGGGELFS. CDR3 nucleotide sequence: TGCAGTGCCTCAAGGACAGGGGGCGGGGAGCTGTTTTCT. The chain has TRBV20-1 and TRBJ2-2; 10 bases agree with TRBD1. This CDR3 has 13 residues. Looked up from germline, CDR1 is DFQATT and CDR2 is SNEGSKA (reference sequence). The V segment lost 6 bases and the J segment 7 bases; nucleotides outside the gene matches: 5.

The CDR3 loop reads CASSGVMGAFF. The CDR3 region has the DNA TGTGCCAGCAGTGGCGTGATGGGAGCTTTCTTT. The chain is built from TRBV6-1 and TRBJ1-1; D ambiguous. CDR1 MNHNS and CDR2 SASEGT come from the germline V gene. The length of the CDR3 is 11 residues. The V and J ends lost 4 bases and 10 bases respectively, with 10 bases between them.

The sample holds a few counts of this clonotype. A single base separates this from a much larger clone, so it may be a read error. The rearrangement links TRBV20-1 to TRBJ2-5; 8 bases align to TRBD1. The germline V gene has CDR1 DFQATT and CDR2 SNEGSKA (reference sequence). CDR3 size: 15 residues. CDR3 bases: TGCAATGCTAGAGATTTGCAGGGGGCGGGAGAGACCCAGTACTTC. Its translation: CNARDLQGAGETQYF.

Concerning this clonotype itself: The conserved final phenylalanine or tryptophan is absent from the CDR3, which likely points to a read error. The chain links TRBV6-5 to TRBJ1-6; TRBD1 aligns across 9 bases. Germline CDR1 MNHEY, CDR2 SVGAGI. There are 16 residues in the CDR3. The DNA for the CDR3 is TGTACCAGCAGTTACTCCGGGACAGGGTGGAATTCACCCCTCCACATT. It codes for CTSSYSGTGWNSPLHI.

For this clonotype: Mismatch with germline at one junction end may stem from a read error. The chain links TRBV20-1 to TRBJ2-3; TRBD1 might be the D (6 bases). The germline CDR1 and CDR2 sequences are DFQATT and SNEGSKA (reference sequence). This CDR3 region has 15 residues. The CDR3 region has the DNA TGCGGTGCTGGAACCCCGGGACACGGCAAAGATACGCAGTATTTT. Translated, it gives CGAGTPGHGKDTQYF.

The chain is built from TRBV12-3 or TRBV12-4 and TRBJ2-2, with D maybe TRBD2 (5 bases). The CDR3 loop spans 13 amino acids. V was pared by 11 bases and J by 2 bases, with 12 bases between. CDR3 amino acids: CARPGGNTGELFF. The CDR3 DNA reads TGTGCCCGTCCCGGAGGCAACACCGGGGAGCTGTTTTTT.

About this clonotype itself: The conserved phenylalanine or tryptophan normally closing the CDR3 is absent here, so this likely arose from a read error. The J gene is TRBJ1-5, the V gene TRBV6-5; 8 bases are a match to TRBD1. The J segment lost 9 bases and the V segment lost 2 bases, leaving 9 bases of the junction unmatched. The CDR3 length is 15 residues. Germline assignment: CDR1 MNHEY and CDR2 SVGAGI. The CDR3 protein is CASSYRGQGSRPQHY. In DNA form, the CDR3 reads TGTGCCAGCAGTTACAGAGGACAGGGTAGTCGGCCCCAGCATTAT.